One sample yielded the 23 T cell receptor beta chains listed below, sequenced in a study of T cell repertoires in cytomegalovirus infection. TCRdb used MiXCR to reprocess the reads, holding one entry per CDR3 protein. The table includes about 770,000 distinct CDR3 sequences, 29% detected once. For these TCRs, the target antigens are not known. Sequencing was performed on cultured CD8+ T cells from PBMCs, taken from culture after CMV antigen stimulation. These receptors came from a human donor in good health (CMV status not recorded). Some clones in this sample may be carry-over from other donors' samples.

This clonotype was observed many times. For the CDR3, the DNA is TGCGCCAGCAGCCTTGAGGGCGGGGGTAGGTTGAATGAGCAGTTCTTC. This sequence encodes CASSLEGGGRLNEQFF. The chain employs TRBV5-1 and TRBJ2-1, with 7 bases matching TRBD2. The CDR3 totals 16 residues. The ends lost 4 bases at V and 7 bases at J; junction bases unmatched: 14. The germline gives CDR1 SGHRS, CDR2 YFSETQ. Combining the CDR3 with reference TRBV5-1 and TRBJ2-1 gives the whole variable domain KAGVTQTPRYLIKTRGQQVTLSCSPISGHRSVSWYQQTPGQGLQFLFEYFSETQRNKGNFPGRFSGRQFSNSRSEMNVSTLELGDSALYLCASSLEGGGRLNEQFFGPGTRLTVL.

V usage is TRBV7-9 and J usage is TRBJ2-3, with TRBD2 matching 8 bases. Germline CDR1 SEHNR, CDR2 FQNEAQ (reference sequence). The V and J ends lost 3 bases and 1 base, in that order; junction bases with no gene match: 3. This CDR3 comprises 15 residues. The CDR3 DNA follows: TGTGCCAGCAGCTTTCGAGCGGGGGGCACAGATACGCAGTATTTT. Protein: CASSFRAGGTDTQYF. Using reference TRBV7-9 and TRBJ2-3 for the parts outside the CDR3, the full variable domain is DTGVSQNPRHKITKRGQNVTFRCDPISEHNRLYWYRQTLGQGPEFLTYFQNEAQLEKSRLLSDRFSAERPKGSFSTLEIQRTEQGDSAMYLCASSFRAGGTDTQYFGPGTRLTVL.

This chain joins TRBV7-9 and TRBJ1-2; 7 bases are a match to TRBD1. The CDR3 has 15 amino acids. Germline CDR1 SEHNR, CDR2 FQNEAQ (reference sequence). V dropped 4 bases and J dropped 6; count of bases not matched to a gene: 11. The CDR3 region is CASSSTTTGWHGYTF. The CDR3 nucleotides read TGTGCCAGCAGCTCTACGACGACAGGGTGGCATGGCTACACCTTC.

The chain couples TRBV20-1 to TRBJ2-7; D not resolved. The CDR3 spans 13 residues. V shed 0 bases and J shed 0 bases, with 6 bases lying between them. The germline V gene has CDR1 DFQATT and CDR2 SNEGSKA (reference sequence). CDR3: CSARDTVSYEQYV. The DNA for the CDR3 is TGCAGTGCTAGAGATACAGTCTCCTACGAGCAGTACGTC.

As concerns this clonotype: One junction end does not reproduce the germline sequence, and a read error may be involved. V usage is TRBV12-3 or TRBV12-4 and J usage is TRBJ2-3, with D unresolved. The CDR3 totals 13 residues. CDR3: CASSLATTATQYF. DNA for the CDR3: TGTGCCAGCAGTTTAGCCACTACAGCTACGCAGTATTTT.

V gene TRBV28 combines with J gene TRBJ1-1; 8 bases map to TRBD1. Germline CDR1 reads MDHEN; CDR2 reads SYDVKM. This CDR3 region has 12 residues. V gave up 6 bases and J gave up 6 bases; unmatched junction bases: 3. The CDR3 sequence is CASRSQGAEAFF. The CDR3 coding sequence is TGTGCCAGCAGGTCACAGGGGGCTGAAGCTTTCTTT. The entire variable domain, with the rest obtained from reference TRBV28 and TRBJ1-1, is as follows: DVKVTQSSRYLVKRTGEKVFLECVQDMDHENMFWYRQDPGLGLRLIYFSYDVKMKEKGDIPEGYSVSREKKERFSLILESASTNQTSMYLCASRSQGAEAFFGQGTRLTVV.

V usage is TRBV4-1 and J usage is TRBJ1-4, with D uncertain. V shed 0 bases and J shed 0 bases, with 8 bases lying between them. Germline CDR1 MGHRA, CDR2 YSYEKL. This CDR3 contains 16 residues. The CDR3 nucleotides are TGCGCCAGCAGCCAAGAAATACCAACAACTAATGAAAAACTGTTTTTT. Encoded protein: CASSQEIPTTNEKLFF.

V gene TRBV5-4 combines with J gene TRBJ1-2, with TRBD1 as a possible D gene (5 bases). CDR3 length equals 16 residues. The V gene lost 0 bases and the J gene lost 4 bases, with 16 bases spanning the gap. The germline CDR1 and CDR2 sequences are SGHNT and YYREEE (reference sequence). CDR3 region: CASSLGFPGTGYGYTF. CDR3 nucleotide sequence: TGTGCCAGCAGCTTGGGATTCCCCGGGACCGGCTATGGCTACACCTTC.

This clonotype showed up just a few times. The chain couples TRBV6-2 or TRBV6-3 to TRBJ2-5; perhaps TRBD1 as D (6 bases). V gave up 6 bases and J gave up 2 bases, with 13 bases separating them. The CDR3 length is 14 residues. The germline V gene has CDR1 MNHEY and CDR2 SVGEGT. CDR3 nucleotides: TGTGCCAGCAGCCCTATGGGACAACAAGAGACCCAGTACTTC. Residues: CASSPMGQQETQYF.

The chain combines TRBV7-2 with TRBJ1-2, with D possibly being TRBD1 (6 bases). Per germline, CDR1 SGHTA and CDR2 FQGNSA. Trimming removed 4 bases at V and 13 bases at J, with 10 bases between. The CDR3 is 10 residues long. The chain's CDR3 is CASSSGTTTF. Here the CDR3 DNA reads TGTGCCAGCAGCTCCGGGACAACCACCTTC.

The gene calls are TRBV24-1 and TRBJ2-1; D is possibly TRBD1 (5 bases). V was cut by 3 bases and J by 6 bases, with 11 bases left in between. There are 14 residues in the CDR3. Germline CDR1 reads KGHDR; CDR2 reads SFDVKD. The CDR3 DNA is TGTGCCACCAGTGATCCGGACAAATTCAATGAGCAGTTCTTC. Protein: CATSDPDKFNEQFF.

The chain recombines TRBV12-3 or TRBV12-4 with TRBJ2-3; D may be TRBD2 (7 bases). The germline V and J ends were trimmed by 6 bases and 2 bases, with 21 bases remaining between them. The CDR3 contains 17 residues. CDR3 sequence (DNA): TGTGCCAGCAGCCCTGAGGGGGGGGACACAGACACAGATACGCAGTATTTT. Protein product: CASSPEGGDTDTDTQYF.

J is TRBJ2-1 and V is TRBV20-1, with D tentatively TRBD1 or TRBD2 (5 bases each). This CDR3 contains 15 residues. Germline assignment: CDR1 DFQATT and CDR2 SNEGSKA (reference sequence). Between the trimmed V and J ends, which lost 0 bases and 4 bases, there was a span of 13 bases. The CDR3 is CSARDLGREYNEQFF. CDR3 sequence (DNA): TGCAGTGCTAGAGATCTCGGCAGGGAGTACAATGAGCAGTTCTTC.

This clonotype turned up a few times. This chain joins TRBV12-3 or TRBV12-4 and TRBJ2-6; possibly TRBD2 for D (6 bases). Trimming removed 3 bases at V and 0 bases at J, with 15 bases between. The CDR3 totals 18 residues. The CDR3 here is CASSFAGRDLSGANVLTF. The DNA for the CDR3 is TGTGCCAGCAGTTTTGCGGGACGGGACCTCTCTGGGGCCAACGTCCTGACTTTC.

The chain is built from TRBV6-2 or TRBV6-3 and TRBJ2-4; TRBD2 matches 15 bases. Unmatched junction bases numbered 15, after V lost 2 bases and J lost 4 bases. CDR3 size: 21 residues. The germline gives CDR1 MNHEY, CDR2 SVGEGT. In DNA form, the CDR3 reads TGTGCCAGCAGTTACGATGGACTAGCGGGGGGGCCGTCTGTCAGTAAAAACATTCAGTACTTC. It codes for CASSYDGLAGGPSVSKNIQYF.

This rearrangement joins TRBV9 to TRBJ1-3; 7 nucleotides agree with TRBD1. V was clipped by 5 bases and J by 0 bases; unmatched bases: 2. This CDR3 region has 14 residues. Germline V gives CDR1 SGDLS, CDR2 YYNGEE. Written as DNA, the CDR3 is TGTGCCAGCAGAGGGGGCTCCTCTGGAAACACCATATATTTT. Its protein is CASRGGSSGNTIYF.

The V and J genes are TRBV12-3 or TRBV12-4 and TRBJ2-7; the D gene is possibly TRBD2 (6 bases). The V and J ends lost 5 bases and 6 bases respectively, with 14 bases between them. The CDR3 runs 13 residues. The CDR3 sequence: CASSGRGEAEQYV. DNA of the CDR3: TGTGCCAGCAGTGGGCGGGGCGAGGCCGAGCAGTACGTC.

There are many counts of this clonotype. CDR3 region: CASSAGTSGGFGEQFF. As DNA, the CDR3 is TGTGCCAGCAGTGCCGGGACTAGCGGGGGGTTTGGTGAGCAGTTCTTC. The chain couples TRBV6-1 to TRBJ2-1; 15 bases are a match to TRBD2. With 4 bases clipped from V and 9 bases from J, the junction kept 7 bases outside the gene matches. CDR1 is MNHNS, CDR2 SASEGT, per germline. The CDR3 covers 16 residues.

For the CDR3, the DNA is TGTGCCAGCAGCCCCCGGGCTAGCGGGGGTGTGGGGTCAGAGACCCAGTACTTC. Its translation is CASSPRASGGVGSETQYF. The rearrangement uses TRBV7-6 and TRBJ2-5; 10 bases align to TRBD2. The trim removed 5 bases at V and 4 bases at J, leaving 16 bases unmatched. Germline CDR1 reads SGHVS; CDR2 reads FNYEAQ. The CDR3 extends over 18 amino acids.

In its sample, this clonotype was seen a few times. This rearrangement joins TRBV9 to TRBJ1-2; TRBD1 agrees at 10 bases. The V segment lost 3 bases and the J segment 4 bases; nucleotides outside the gene matches: 3. Germline CDR1 reads SGDLS; CDR2 reads YYNGEE. The CDR3 contains 14 residues. CDR3 in amino acids: CASSEGQGIYGYTF. CDR3 in DNA: TGTGCCAGCAGCGAGGGACAGGGGATCTATGGCTACACCTTC.

CDR3 DNA sequence: TGTGCCAGCAGCTTAGAGGCCTACGGAACAGATACGCAGTATTTT. Protein: CASSLEAYGTDTQYF. The chain links TRBV11-2 to TRBJ2-3; D is ambiguous. CDR1 is SGHAT and CDR2 is FQNNGV in the germline V gene. V shed 0 bases and J shed 3 bases, with 10 bases lying between them. This CDR3 contains 15 residues.

This clonotype was seen a handful of times. The chain links TRBV7-8 to TRBJ2-1, with D perhaps being TRBD1 or TRBD2 (5 bases each). Germline lookup yields CDR1 SGHVS and CDR2 FQNEAQ. Deletions cut 5 bases from V and 10 bases from J, with 27 bases between. The CDR3 runs 17 residues. In DNA, the CDR3 is TGTGCCAGCAGCCACAGGAGTAGGACGGACTCTTTATGGGAGCAGTTCTTC. Translation gives CASSHRSRTDSLWEQFF.

The V and J genes are TRBV7-9 and TRBJ2-5; D is undetermined. The CDR3 runs 16 residues. V was clipped by 5 bases and J by 1 base, with 17 bases between them. Germline V gene data show CDR1 as SEHNR and CDR2 as FQNEAQ (reference sequence). CDR3 sequence (DNA): TGTGCCAGCAGCCCGCCCTCCGGTAGAATCCAAGAGACCCAGTACTTC. This encodes CASSPPSGRIQETQYF.